Included here is one TCR beta chain sequence, with context. This specimen belongs to a study of cytomegalovirus exposure and HLA in healthy donors. The CDR3 loop spans 15 amino acids. Trimming stripped 5 bases from V and 4 bases from J, with 15 bases between. CDR1 MNHEY and CDR2 SMNVEV come from the germline V gene (reference sequence). Clones were read by immunoSEQ multiplex PCR, and TCRdb kept only the in-frame ones, dropping some. Among some 130,000 clones listed, 85% to 90% were seen once. The rearrangement joins TRBV27 to TRBJ2-1; D is unresolved. This sequence was found in a woman between 18 and 29 years old in good health and CMV-seronegative. The material sequenced was PBMCs. CDR3 sequence reads: CASSPLFLTYNEQFF. The CDR3 DNA reads as TGTGCCAGCAGTCCTCTGTTTCTAACTTACAATGAGCAGTTCTTC.